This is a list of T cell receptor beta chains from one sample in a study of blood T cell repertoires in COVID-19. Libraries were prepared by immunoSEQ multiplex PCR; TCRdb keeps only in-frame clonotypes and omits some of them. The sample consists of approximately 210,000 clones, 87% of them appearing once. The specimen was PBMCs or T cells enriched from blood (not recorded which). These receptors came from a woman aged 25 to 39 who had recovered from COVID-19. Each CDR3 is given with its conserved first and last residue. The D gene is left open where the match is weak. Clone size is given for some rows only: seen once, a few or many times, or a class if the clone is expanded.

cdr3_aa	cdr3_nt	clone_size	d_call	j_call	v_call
CASSIRLSYEQYF	TGTGCCAGCAGCATACGTCTATCTTACGAGCAGTACTTC	NA	NA	TRBJ2-7	TRBV5-6
CASSPQTLSNQPQHF	TGTGCCAGCAGCCCGCAGACACTTAGCAATCAGCCCCAGCATTTT	NA	NA	TRBJ1-5	TRBV7-6
CATSDSQGYQPQHF	TGTGCCACCAGTGATTCACAGGGATATCAGCCCCAGCATTTT	NA	NA	TRBJ1-5	TRBV24-1
CASSNRGGRGLSYEQYF	TGTGCCAGCAGCAACAGAGGTGGGCGGGGGCTCTCCTACGAGCAGTACTTC	NA	NA	TRBJ2-7	TRBV7-2
CASSRLAGAGELFF	TGTGCCAGCAGCCGACTAGCGGGGGCCGGGGAGCTGTTTTTT	NA	TRBD2	TRBJ2-2	TRBV4-2
CASSAPGTGYEKLFF	TGTGCCAGCAGCGCCCCCGGGACAGGTTATGAAAAACTGTTTTTT	once	TRBD1	TRBJ1-4	TRBV11-2
CASSPTLNRGVSGYTF	TGTGCCAGCTCACCAACTCTAAACAGGGGGGTGAGTGGCTACACCTTC	NA	TRBD1	TRBJ1-2	TRBV18
CASSVAGVRGSGNTIYF	TGTGCCAGCAGCGTTGCAGGGGTCAGGGGCTCTGGAAACACCATATATTTT	NA	NA	TRBJ1-3	TRBV9
CASSTTDNFEQYF	TGCGCCAGCAGCACCACGGACAATTTCGAGCAGTACTTC	NA	NA	TRBJ2-7	TRBV5-1
CASSLTGGPYEQYF	TGTGCCAGCAGCCTGACAGGCGGTCCCTACGAGCAGTACTTC	NA	NA	TRBJ2-7	TRBV27
CASSFSEVADTQYF	TGTGCCAGCAGCTTCTCAGAGGTCGCAGATACGCAGTATTTT	few	NA	TRBJ2-3	TRBV11-3
CASSIDRRGTGELFF	TGTGCCAGTAGCATCGACCGCAGGGGTACCGGGGAGCTGTTTTTT	NA	NA	TRBJ2-2	TRBV19
CASHTGTSSVTQYF	TGTGCCAGCCATACCGGGACTAGTAGTGTGACCCAGTACTTC	NA	TRBD2	TRBJ2-5	TRBV18
CASSLVGDSNSPLHF	TGTGCCAGCAGCTTAGTTGGGGACAGCAATTCACCCCTCCACTTT	once	TRBD1	TRBJ1-6	TRBV7-2
CASSDGRQGTDTQYF	TGTGCCAGCAGTGATGGCAGACAGGGCACAGATACGCAGTATTTT	few	NA	TRBJ2-3	TRBV2
CAISRDNEQFF	TGTGCCATCAGCCGCGACAATGAGCAGTTCTTC	NA	NA	TRBJ2-1	TRBV10-3